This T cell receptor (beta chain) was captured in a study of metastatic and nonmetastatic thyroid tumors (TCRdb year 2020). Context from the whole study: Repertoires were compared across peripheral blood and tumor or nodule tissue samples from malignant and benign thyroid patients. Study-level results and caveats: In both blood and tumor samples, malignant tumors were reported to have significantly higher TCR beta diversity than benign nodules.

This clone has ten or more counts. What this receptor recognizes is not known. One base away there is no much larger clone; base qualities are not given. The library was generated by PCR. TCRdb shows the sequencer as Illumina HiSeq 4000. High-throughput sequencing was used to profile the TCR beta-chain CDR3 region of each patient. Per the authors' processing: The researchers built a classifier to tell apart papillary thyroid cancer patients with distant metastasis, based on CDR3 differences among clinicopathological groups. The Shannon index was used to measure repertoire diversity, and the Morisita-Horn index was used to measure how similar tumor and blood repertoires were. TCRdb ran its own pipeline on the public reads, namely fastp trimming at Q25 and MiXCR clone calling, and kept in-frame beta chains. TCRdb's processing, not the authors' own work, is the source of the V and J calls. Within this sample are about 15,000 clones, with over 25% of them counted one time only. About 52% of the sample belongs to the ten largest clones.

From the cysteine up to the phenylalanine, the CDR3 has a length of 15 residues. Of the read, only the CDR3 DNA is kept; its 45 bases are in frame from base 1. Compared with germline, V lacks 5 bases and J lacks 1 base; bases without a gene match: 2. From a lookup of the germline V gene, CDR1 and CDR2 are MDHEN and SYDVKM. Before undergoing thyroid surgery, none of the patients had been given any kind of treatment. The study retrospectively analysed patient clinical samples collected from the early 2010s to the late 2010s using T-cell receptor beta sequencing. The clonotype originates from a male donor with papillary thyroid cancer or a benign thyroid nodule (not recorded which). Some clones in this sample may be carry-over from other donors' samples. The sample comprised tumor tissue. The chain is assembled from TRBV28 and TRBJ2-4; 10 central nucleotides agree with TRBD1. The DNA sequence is TGTGCCAGCAGTGACAGGGGGCCTGCCAAAAACATTCAGTACTTC. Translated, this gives CASSDRGPAKNIQYF.